One sample yielded the 27 T cell receptor beta chains listed below, sequenced in a study of blood T cell repertoires in COVID-19. Produced via immunoSEQ multiplex PCR; TCRdb's table is partial and in-frame only. The sample yields 75,000 to 100,000 clones, around 80% seen once. Sequenced sample: peripheral blood. All receptors derive from a human donor in a cohort sampled during active COVID-19.

The gene calls are TRBV4-2 and TRBJ2-7, with a possible D match to TRBD1 (6 bases). V lost 0 bases to trimming and J lost 2 bases, with 20 bases between them. The germline V gene encodes CDR1 LGHNA and CDR2 YNFKEQ. There are 18 residues in the CDR3. The CDR3 DNA reads TGTGCCAGCAGCCAAGATCTCCCGGGGACACACACTCCCTACGAGCAGTACTTC. It yields the protein CASSQDLPGTHTPYEQYF.

This chain links TRBV29-1 with TRBJ2-3; perhaps TRBD1 as D (6 bases). V was pared by 7 bases and J by 0 bases, with 17 bases between. The CDR3 has 15 amino acids. Germline values: CDR1 SQVTM, CDR2 ANQGSEA. The CDR3: CSANRASTSTDTQYF. The CDR3 DNA is TGCAGCGCGAACAGGGCTTCCACTAGCACAGATACGCAGTATTTT.

CDR3 residues: CASSAAGYGNTIYF. In nucleotides, the CDR3 is TGTGCCAGCAGCGCGGCAGGGTACGGAAACACCATATATTTT. The chain carries TRBV27 and TRBJ1-3, with D tentatively TRBD1 (5 bases). The V and J ends lost 6 bases and 4 bases respectively, with 13 bases between them. CDR1 is MNHEY and CDR2 is SMNVEV in the germline V gene (reference sequence). The CDR3 extends over 14 amino acids.

J is TRBJ1-2 and V is TRBV3-1 (or the pseudogene TRBV3-2); 8 bases agree with TRBD1. V was clipped by 3 bases and J by 4 bases; unmatched bases: 4. From germline, CDR1 is LGHDT and CDR2 YNNKEL (reference sequence). This CDR3 contains 14 residues. Written as DNA, the CDR3 is TGTGCCAGCAGCCAGATAGACAGGGGCTATGGCTACACCTTC. Its protein is CASSQIDRGYGYTF.

V and J are TRBV18 and TRBJ2-3, with TRBD2 matching over 10 bases. The J segment lost 2 bases and the V segment lost 3 bases, leaving 5 bases of the junction unmatched. The CDR3 contains 16 residues. Germline-derived CDR1 and CDR2 are KGHSH and LQKENI. CDR3 sequence: CASSPKAGGATDTQYF. The CDR3 nucleotides read TGTGCCAGCTCACCTAAAGCGGGGGGGGCCACAGATACGCAGTATTTT.

The V call is TRBV7-8, the J call TRBJ2-1, with 10 bases matching TRBD2. CDR1 and CDR2 (germline): SGHVS, FQNEAQ. The CDR3 is 16 amino acids. V was clipped by 2 bases and J by 3 bases; unmatched bases: 4. CDR3: CASSLTTSGLYNEQFF. CDR3 nucleotides: TGTGCCAGCAGCTTAACGACTAGCGGGCTCTACAATGAGCAGTTCTTC.

In this sample, this clone turned up a few times. This chain links TRBV7-9 with TRBJ1-2; a possible D gene is TRBD1 (5 bases). The germline CDR1 and CDR2 sequences are SEHNR and FQNEAQ (reference sequence). Trimming removed 1 base from V and 7 bases from J, with 13 bases in between. CDR3 length equals 14 residues. CDR3 DNA sequence: TGTGCCAGCAGCTTAGGAAAGGGGCTTAGTGGCTACACCTTC. Translation: CASSLGKGLSGYTF.

The chain employs TRBV4-1 and TRBJ2-7; D is possibly TRBD2 (6 bases). CDR1 is MGHRA and CDR2 is YSYEKL in the germline V gene. This CDR3 comprises 14 residues. V lost 1 base and J lost 1, with 8 bases in between. CDR3 in amino acids: CASSQGGVSYEQYF. The CDR3 bases are TGCGCCAGCAGCCAAGGGGGGGTTTCCTACGAGCAGTACTTC.

CDR3 loop: CSVWGGTGSYEQYF. The CDR3 DNA reads TGCAGCGTCTGGGGCGGGACAGGGAGTTACGAGCAGTACTTC. The chain has TRBV29-1 and TRBJ2-7; 9 bases agree with TRBD1. Trimming cost V 6 bases and J 4 bases; bases outside gene matches: 10. CDR1 and CDR2 from the germline V gene are SQVTM and ANQGSEA. This CDR3 contains 14 residues.

This chain uses TRBV4-1 with TRBJ2-3; 8 bases are a match to TRBD2. This CDR3 contains 16 residues. CDR1 is MGHRA, CDR2 YSYEKL, per germline. J was trimmed by 2 bases and V by 4 bases; bases with no gene match: 8. The CDR3 DNA follows: TGCGCCAGCAGCCCGGGAGGGGGTCGATACACAGATACGCAGTATTTT. Translating it yields CASSPGGGRYTDTQYF.

Only one count was recorded for this clone. V usage is TRBV2 and J usage is TRBJ2-1; D might be TRBD2 (5 bases). Trimming removed 7 bases at V and 3 bases at J, with 19 bases between. This CDR3 contains 16 residues. Per the germline V gene, CDR1 is SNHLY and CDR2 is FYNNEI. CDR3 nucleotide sequence: TGTGCCAGCAAGAATGGGGTAGCGCGTAGCTACAATGAGCAGTTCTTC. It encodes CASKNGVARSYNEQFF.

This clone has ten or more counts. The chain has TRBV7-9 and TRBJ1-1; D is unresolved. V was cut by 1 base and J by 5 bases, with 14 bases left in between. The CDR3 is made up of 15 amino acids. Germline CDR1 SEHNR, CDR2 FQNEAQ (reference sequence). CDR3 residues: CASSLGSGGVTEAFF. CDR3 nucleotide sequence: TGTGCCAGCAGCTTAGGTTCGGGCGGGGTAACTGAAGCTTTCTTT.

This chain uses TRBV7-2 with TRBJ2-4; no clear D. Trimming removed 6 bases from V and 4 bases from J, with 13 bases in between. The CDR3 runs 14 residues. Germline CDR1 is SGHTA and CDR2 is FQGNSA. CDR3 loop: CASSTRGGKNIQYF. CDR3 nucleotides: TGTGCCAGCAGTACCCGTGGCGGAAAAAACATTCAGTACTTC.

The chain joins TRBV27 to TRBJ1-2, with D tentatively TRBD1 (6 bases). The V end lost 10 bases, the J end lost 8 bases, and 17 bases lay between the germline ends. The CDR3 length is 12 residues. CDR1 and CDR2 from the germline V gene are MNHEY and SMNVEV (reference sequence). The CDR3 region is CATSRGGWGYTF. The CDR3 DNA reads as TGTGCCACCTCGCGCGGGGGCTGGGGCTACACCTTC.

The chain uses TRBV7-6 and TRBJ1-3; TRBD1 is a possible D gene (5 bases). CDR3 length: 15 amino acids. V gave up 1 base and J gave up 0 bases, with 7 bases separating them. The germline V gene has CDR1 SGHVS and CDR2 FNYEAQ. CDR3 coding DNA: TGTGCCAGCAGCTTAGGGACACTCTCTGGAAACACCATATATTTT. It specifies CASSLGTLSGNTIYF.

The chain carries TRBV4-2 and TRBJ1-3; possible D gene TRBD1, 6 bases. From germline, CDR1 is LGHNA and CDR2 YNFKEQ. The CDR3 spans 17 residues. Trimming took 0 bases from V and 0 from J, leaving 12 bases between them. CDR3 sequence reads: CASSQDPGGGSGNTIYF. Here the CDR3 DNA reads TGTGCCAGCAGCCAAGACCCGGGAGGGGGCTCTGGAAACACCATATATTTT.

J is TRBJ2-4 and V is TRBV7-2; 8 nucleotides match TRBD1. Germline lookup yields CDR1 SGHTA and CDR2 FQGNSA. The V gene end was trimmed by 1 base and the J gene end by 0 bases; junction bases not matched to a gene: 5. The CDR3 extends over 17 amino acids. CDR3 nucleotide sequence: TGTGCCAGCAGCTTAGAAGCAGGGGGCCGAGCCAAAAACATTCAGTACTTC. This codes for CASSLEAGGRAKNIQYF.

The chain uses TRBV10-3 and TRBJ1-2, with D perhaps matching TRBD1 (6 bases). The germline V and J ends were trimmed by 0 bases and 8 bases, with 13 bases remaining between them. The CDR3 sequence is 14 residues long. Per germline, CDR1 ENHRY and CDR2 SYGVKD. In nucleotides, the CDR3 is TGTGCCATCAGTGAGTCGTTTGCCCAGGGGGGCTACACCTTC. Translation: CAISESFAQGGYTF.

The rearrangement joins TRBV4-1 to TRBJ2-7; 10 nucleotides match TRBD1. This CDR3 is 14 amino acids long. V was pared by 5 bases and J by 7 bases, with 8 bases of the junction left unmatched. Germline CDR1 MGHRA, CDR2 YSYEKL. The CDR3, as DNA: TGCGCCAGCAGCAATCAGGGGACAGGGGCAGAGCAGTACTTC. Its protein is CASSNQGTGAEQYF.

Note on this clone: In the same sample, other DNA sequences code for this CDR3. The chain links TRBV27 to TRBJ2-2; D gene ambiguous. Trimming took 3 bases from V and 3 from J, leaving 8 bases between them. The CDR3 has 14 amino acids. Germline-derived CDR1 and CDR2 are MNHEY and SMNVEV (reference sequence). The CDR3 sequence is CASSFSRYTGELFF. In DNA, the CDR3 is TGTGCCAGCAGTTTTTCCAGATACACCGGGGAGCTGTTTTTT.

This chain uses TRBV4-1 with TRBJ1-2; tentative D call: TRBD1 (6 bases). V lost 2 bases and J 2 bases, leaving 15 bases between the germline ends. This CDR3 is 16 amino acids long. Germline-derived CDR1 and CDR2 are MGHRA and YSYEKL. The CDR3 spells CASSQKGVGSNYGYTF. CDR3 DNA: TGCGCCAGCAGCCAAAAGGGGGTGGGTTCCAACTATGGCTACACCTTC.

This clone came up many times. V is TRBV5-5 and J is TRBJ1-1; TRBD1 might be the D (5 bases). Trimming stripped 3 bases from V and 6 bases from J, with 12 bases between. The CDR3 consists of 13 residues. Germline CDR1 reads SGHKS; CDR2 reads YYEKEE (reference sequence). The CDR3 DNA follows: TGTGCCAGCAGCTCCTCCAGGGCCCCTGAAGCTTTCTTT. As protein: CASSSSRAPEAFF.

For the CDR3, the DNA is TGCGCCAGCTTTCAGGGGGGTAACGAGCAGTACTTC. Translation: CASFQGGNEQYF. The rearrangement uses TRBV10-1 and TRBJ2-7, with D perhaps matching TRBD1 (7 bases). With 8 bases removed from V and 5 bases from J, the gap between germline ends came to 13 bases. The CDR3 runs 12 residues. Per the germline V gene, CDR1 is WNHNN and CDR2 is SYGVQD (reference sequence).

The chain carries TRBV18 and TRBJ2-5, with 10 bases lining up with TRBD2. The germline CDR1 and CDR2 sequences are KGHSH and LQKENI. CDR3 size: 14 residues. The V segment lost 3 bases and the J segment 6 bases; nucleotides outside the gene matches: 4. CDR3 region: CASSPASGGKTQYF. The CDR3 DNA follows: TGTGCCAGCTCACCGGCTAGCGGGGGAAAGACCCAGTACTTC. Full variable domain (missing parts from reference TRBV18 and TRBJ2-5): NAGVMQNPRHLVRRRGQEARLRCSPMKGHSHVYWYRQLPEEGLKFMVYLQKENIIDESGMPKERFSAEFPKEGPSILRIQQVVRGDSAAYFCASSPASGGKTQYFGPGTRLLVL.

V usage is TRBV4-2 and J usage is TRBJ1-1; 10 positions agree with TRBD1. CDR1 is LGHNA, CDR2 YNFKEQ, per germline. V was pared by 2 bases and J by 4 bases, with 1 base of the junction left unmatched. The length of the CDR3 is 14 residues. The CDR3 nucleotides are TGTGCCAGCAGCCAACGGGACAGGGGCACTGAAGCTTTCTTT. This gives the protein CASSQRDRGTEAFF.

This clone was counted once. The chain is built from TRBV27 and TRBJ1-6, with D uncertain. V shed 4 bases and J shed 2 bases, with 3 bases lying between them. This CDR3 region has 13 residues. Germline lookup yields CDR1 MNHEY and CDR2 SMNVEV (reference sequence). As DNA, the CDR3 is TGTGCCAGCAGTTCAACCTATAATTCACCCCTCCACTTT. Its protein is CASSSTYNSPLHF.

The V call is TRBV3-1 (or the pseudogene TRBV3-2), the J call TRBJ2-2; the match to TRBD1 covers 8 bases. V gave up 2 bases and J gave up 3 bases; unmatched junction bases: 2. The CDR3 extends over 15 amino acids. From germline, CDR1 is LGHDT and CDR2 YNNKEL (reference sequence). The CDR3 here is CASSQRQGYTGELFF. The CDR3 DNA reads as TGTGCCAGCAGCCAACGACAGGGGTACACCGGGGAGCTGTTTTTT.